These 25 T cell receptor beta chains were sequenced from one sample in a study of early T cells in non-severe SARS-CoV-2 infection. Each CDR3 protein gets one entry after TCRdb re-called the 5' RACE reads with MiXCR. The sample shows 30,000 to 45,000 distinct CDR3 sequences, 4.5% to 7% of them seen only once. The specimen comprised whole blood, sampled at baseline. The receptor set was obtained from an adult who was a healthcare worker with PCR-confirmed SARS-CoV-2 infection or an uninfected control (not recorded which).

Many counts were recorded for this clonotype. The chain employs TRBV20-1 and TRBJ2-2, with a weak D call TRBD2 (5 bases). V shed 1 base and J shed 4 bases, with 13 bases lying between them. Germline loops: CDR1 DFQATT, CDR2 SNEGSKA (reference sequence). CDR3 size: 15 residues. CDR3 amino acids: CSARGPSSPTGELFF. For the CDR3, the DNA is TGCAGTGCTAGAGGACCCTCTAGCCCCACCGGGGAGCTGTTTTTT.

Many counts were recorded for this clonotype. Written as DNA, the CDR3 is TGCAGTGCTAGGGAACCGGGAGGGGGAAGAGAGACCCAGTACTTC. Protein product: CSAREPGGGRETQYF. This chain connects TRBV20-1 to TRBJ2-5; 8 positions match TRBD2. Germline V lookup: CDR1 DFQATT, CDR2 SNEGSKA (reference sequence). The V and J ends lost 3 bases and 4 bases, in that order; junction bases with no gene match: 10. The CDR3 is made up of 15 amino acids.

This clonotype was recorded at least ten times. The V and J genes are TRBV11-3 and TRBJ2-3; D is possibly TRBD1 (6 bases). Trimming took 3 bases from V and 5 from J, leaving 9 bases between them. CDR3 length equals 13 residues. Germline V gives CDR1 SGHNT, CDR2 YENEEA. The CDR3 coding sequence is TGTGCCAGCAGCTTGACAGGAGGAGATACGCAGTATTTT. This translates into CASSLTGGDTQYF.

CDR3 in DNA: TGCAGCGTCCGGGACAACAATCAGCCCCAGCATTTT. Amino acids: CSVRDNNQPQHF. The genes are TRBV29-1 and TRBJ1-5, with a weak D call TRBD1 (6 bases). This CDR3 contains 12 residues. The germline CDR1 and CDR2 sequences are SQVTM and ANQGSEA. V was trimmed by 6 bases and J by 3 bases, leaving 9 bases between them.

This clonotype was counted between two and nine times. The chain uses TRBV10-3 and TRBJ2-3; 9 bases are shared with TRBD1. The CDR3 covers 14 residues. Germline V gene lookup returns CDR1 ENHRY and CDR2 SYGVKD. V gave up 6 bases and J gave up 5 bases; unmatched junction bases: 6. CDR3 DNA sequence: TGTGCCATCAGGGACAGGGGTGGAATAGATACGCAGTATTTT. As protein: CAIRDRGGIDTQYF.

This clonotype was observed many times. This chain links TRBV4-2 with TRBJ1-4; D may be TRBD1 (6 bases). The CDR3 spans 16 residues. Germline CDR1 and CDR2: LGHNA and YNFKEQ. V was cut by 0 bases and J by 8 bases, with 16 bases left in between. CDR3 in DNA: TGTGCCAGCAGCCAAGATACGGCAGGGGCGGGCGAAAAACTGTTTTTT. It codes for CASSQDTAGAGEKLFF.

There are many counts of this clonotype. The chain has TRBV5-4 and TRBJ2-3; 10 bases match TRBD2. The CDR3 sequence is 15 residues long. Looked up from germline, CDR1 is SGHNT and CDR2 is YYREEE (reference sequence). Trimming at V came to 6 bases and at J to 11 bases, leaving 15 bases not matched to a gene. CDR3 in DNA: TGTGCCAGCACCCTCCTAGCGGGAGATCAGGGGGAGCAGTATTTT. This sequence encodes CASTLLAGDQGEQYF.

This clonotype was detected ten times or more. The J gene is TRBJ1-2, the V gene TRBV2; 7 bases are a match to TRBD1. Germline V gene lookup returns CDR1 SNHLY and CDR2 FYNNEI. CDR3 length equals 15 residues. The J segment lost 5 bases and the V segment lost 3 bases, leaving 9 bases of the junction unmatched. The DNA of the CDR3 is TGTGCCAGCAGTGAGGGGCGACAGGGACGGTATGGCTACACCTTC. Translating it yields CASSEGRQGRYGYTF.

The CDR3 loop reads CSGSDRGINEQFF. CDR3 in DNA: TGCAGTGGCTCGGACAGGGGGATTAATGAGCAGTTCTTC. This chain uses TRBV20-1 with TRBJ2-1, with 10 bases matching TRBD1. Germline V gives CDR1 DFQATT, CDR2 SNEGSKA (reference sequence). The length of the CDR3 is 13 residues. The V segment lost 7 bases and the J segment 7 bases; nucleotides outside the gene matches: 7.

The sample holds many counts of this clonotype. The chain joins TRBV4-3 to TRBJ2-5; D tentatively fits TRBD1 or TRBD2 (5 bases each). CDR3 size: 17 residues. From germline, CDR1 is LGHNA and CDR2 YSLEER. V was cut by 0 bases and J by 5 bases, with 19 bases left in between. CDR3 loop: CASSQDLTGPRGETQYF. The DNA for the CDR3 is TGCGCCAGCAGCCAAGATCTGACGGGACCGCGAGGGGAGACCCAGTACTTC.

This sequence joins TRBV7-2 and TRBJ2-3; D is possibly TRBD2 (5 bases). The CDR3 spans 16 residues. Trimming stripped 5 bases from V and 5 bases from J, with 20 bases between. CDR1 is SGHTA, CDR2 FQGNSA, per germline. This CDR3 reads CASSRTPTGTVDTQYF. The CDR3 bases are TGTGCCAGCAGCCGAACCCCCACGGGAACGGTAGATACGCAGTATTTT.

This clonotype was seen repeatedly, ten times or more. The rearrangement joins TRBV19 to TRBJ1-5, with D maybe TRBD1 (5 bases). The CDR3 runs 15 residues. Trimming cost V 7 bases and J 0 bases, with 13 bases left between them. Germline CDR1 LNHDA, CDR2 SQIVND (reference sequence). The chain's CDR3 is CASIDSLTSNQPQHF. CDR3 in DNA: TGTGCCAGTATTGACAGTTTAACTAGCAATCAGCCCCAGCATTTT.

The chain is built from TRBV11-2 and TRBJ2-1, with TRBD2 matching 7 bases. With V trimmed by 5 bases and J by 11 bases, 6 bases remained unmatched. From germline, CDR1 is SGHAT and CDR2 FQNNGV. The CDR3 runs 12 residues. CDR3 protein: CASSLGGEQQFF. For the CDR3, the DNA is TGTGCCAGCAGCCTTGGGGGGGAACAGCAGTTCTTC.

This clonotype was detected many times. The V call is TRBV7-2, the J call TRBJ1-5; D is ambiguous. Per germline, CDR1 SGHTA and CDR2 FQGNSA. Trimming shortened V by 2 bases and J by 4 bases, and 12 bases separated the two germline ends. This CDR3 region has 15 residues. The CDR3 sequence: CASSLTSGYNQPQHF. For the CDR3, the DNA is TGTGCCAGCAGCTTAACCTCAGGTTATAATCAGCCCCAGCATTTT.

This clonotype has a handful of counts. Here the CDR3 DNA reads TGTGCCAGCAGCGGCTATGGCTACACCTTC. Its translation: CASSGYGYTF. The chain links TRBV11-2 to TRBJ1-2, with no clear D. The V and J ends lost 5 bases and 4 bases respectively, with 2 bases between them. The CDR3 contains 10 residues. In germline, CDR1 is SGHAT, CDR2 FQNNGV.

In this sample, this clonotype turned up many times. The CDR3 spells CASSQSGREAFF. CDR3 nucleotide sequence: TGCGCCAGCAGCCAATCTGGACGGGAAGCTTTCTTT. The V and J genes are TRBV4-3 and TRBJ1-1; D is ambiguous. The CDR3 contains 12 residues. The V end was cut by 2 bases, the J end by 8 bases, with 9 bases between. Germline V CDR1 and CDR2: LGHNA, YSLEER.

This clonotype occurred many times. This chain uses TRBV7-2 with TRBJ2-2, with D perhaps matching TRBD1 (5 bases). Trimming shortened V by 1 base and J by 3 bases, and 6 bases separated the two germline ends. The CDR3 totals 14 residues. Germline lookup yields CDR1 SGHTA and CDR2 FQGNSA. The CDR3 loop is CASSLVTDTGELFF. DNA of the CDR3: TGTGCCAGCAGCTTAGTGACAGACACCGGGGAGCTGTTTTTT.

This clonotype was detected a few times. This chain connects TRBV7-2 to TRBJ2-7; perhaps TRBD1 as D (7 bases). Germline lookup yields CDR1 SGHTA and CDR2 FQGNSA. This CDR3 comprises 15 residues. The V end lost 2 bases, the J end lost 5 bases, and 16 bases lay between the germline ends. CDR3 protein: CASSLRTGRGDEQYF. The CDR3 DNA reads TGTGCCAGCAGCTTAAGAACCGGCAGGGGGGACGAGCAGTACTTC. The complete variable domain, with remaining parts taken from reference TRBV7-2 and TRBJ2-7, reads GAGVSQSPSNKVTEKGKDVELRCDPISGHTALYWYRQSLGQGLEFLIYFQGNSAPDKSGLPSDRFSAERTGGSVSTLTIQRTQQEDSAVYLCASSLRTGRGDEQYFGPGTRLTVT.

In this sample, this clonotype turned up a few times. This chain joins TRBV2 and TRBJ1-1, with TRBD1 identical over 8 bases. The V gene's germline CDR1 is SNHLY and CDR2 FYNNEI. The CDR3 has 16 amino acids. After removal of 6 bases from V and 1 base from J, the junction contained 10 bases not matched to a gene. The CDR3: CASRIRDRGPNTEAFF. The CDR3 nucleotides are TGTGCCAGCAGGATTCGAGACAGGGGCCCGAACACTGAAGCTTTCTTT.

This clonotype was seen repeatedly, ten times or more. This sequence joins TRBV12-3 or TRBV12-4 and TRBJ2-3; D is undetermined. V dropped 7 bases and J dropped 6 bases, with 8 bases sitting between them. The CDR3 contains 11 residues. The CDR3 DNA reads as TGTGCCAGCACCTCGTTGGATACGCAGTATTTT. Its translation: CASTSLDTQYF.

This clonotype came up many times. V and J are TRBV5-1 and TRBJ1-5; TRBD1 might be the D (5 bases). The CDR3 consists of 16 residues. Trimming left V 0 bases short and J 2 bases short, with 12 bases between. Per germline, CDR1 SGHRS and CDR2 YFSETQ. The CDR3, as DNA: TGCGCCAGCAGCTTGGATGGGACCTGGGGCAATCAGCCCCAGCATTTT. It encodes CASSLDGTWGNQPQHF.

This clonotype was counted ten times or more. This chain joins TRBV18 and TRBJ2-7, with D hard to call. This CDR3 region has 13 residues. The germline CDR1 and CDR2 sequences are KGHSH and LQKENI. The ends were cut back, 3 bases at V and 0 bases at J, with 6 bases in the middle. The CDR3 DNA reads TGTGCCAGCTCACCCCGGCGCTCCTACGAGCAGTACTTC. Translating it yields CASSPRRSYEQYF.

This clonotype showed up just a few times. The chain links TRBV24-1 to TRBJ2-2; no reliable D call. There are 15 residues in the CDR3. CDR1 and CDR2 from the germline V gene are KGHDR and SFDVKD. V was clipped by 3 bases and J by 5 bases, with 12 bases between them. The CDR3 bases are TGTGCCACCAGTGATAGCAGAAAAGGGACCGGGGAGCTGTTTTTT. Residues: CATSDSRKGTGELFF.

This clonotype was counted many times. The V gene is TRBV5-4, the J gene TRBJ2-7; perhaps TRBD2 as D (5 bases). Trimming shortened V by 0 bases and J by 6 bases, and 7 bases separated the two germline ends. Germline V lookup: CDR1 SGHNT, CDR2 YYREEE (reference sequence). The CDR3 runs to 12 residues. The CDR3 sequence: CASSLDGIEQYF. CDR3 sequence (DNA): TGTGCCAGCAGCTTGGACGGGATCGAGCAGTACTTC.

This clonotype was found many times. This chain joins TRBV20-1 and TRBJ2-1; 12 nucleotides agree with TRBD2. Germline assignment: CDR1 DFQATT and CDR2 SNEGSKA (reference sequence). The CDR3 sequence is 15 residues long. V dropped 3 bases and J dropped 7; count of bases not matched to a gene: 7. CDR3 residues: CSASPGLAGKNEQFF. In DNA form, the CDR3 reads TGCAGTGCTAGCCCCGGACTAGCGGGGAAGAATGAGCAGTTCTTC.